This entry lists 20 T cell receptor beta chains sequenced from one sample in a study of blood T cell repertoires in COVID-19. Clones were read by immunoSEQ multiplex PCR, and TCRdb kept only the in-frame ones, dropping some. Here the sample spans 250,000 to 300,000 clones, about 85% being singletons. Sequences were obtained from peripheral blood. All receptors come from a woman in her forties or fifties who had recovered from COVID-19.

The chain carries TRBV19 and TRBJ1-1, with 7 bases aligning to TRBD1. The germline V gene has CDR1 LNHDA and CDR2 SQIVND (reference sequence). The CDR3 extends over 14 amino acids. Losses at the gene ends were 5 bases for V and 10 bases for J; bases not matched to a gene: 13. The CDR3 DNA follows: TGTGCCAGTAGTGACAGGGCCACATCTCACGGAGCTTTCTTT. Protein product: CASSDRATSHGAFF.

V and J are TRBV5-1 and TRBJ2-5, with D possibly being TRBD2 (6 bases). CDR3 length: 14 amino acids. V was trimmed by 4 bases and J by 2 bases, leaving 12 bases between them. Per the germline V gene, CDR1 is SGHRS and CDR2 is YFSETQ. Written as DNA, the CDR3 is TGCGCCAGCAGCCAGGAAGGGACTCAAGAGACCCAGTACTTC. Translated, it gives CASSQEGTQETQYF.

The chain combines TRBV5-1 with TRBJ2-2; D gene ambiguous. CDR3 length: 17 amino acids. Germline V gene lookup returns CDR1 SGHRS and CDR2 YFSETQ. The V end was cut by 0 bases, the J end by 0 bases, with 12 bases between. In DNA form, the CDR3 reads TGCGCCAGCAGCTTGGCGCTGACTGGATCGAACACCGGGGAGCTGTTTTTT. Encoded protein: CASSLALTGSNTGELFF.

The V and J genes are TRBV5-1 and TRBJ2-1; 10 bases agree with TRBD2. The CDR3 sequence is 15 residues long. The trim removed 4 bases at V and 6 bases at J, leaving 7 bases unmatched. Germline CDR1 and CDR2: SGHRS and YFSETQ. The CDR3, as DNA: TGCGCCAGCAGCACGTTGGGACTAGCGATCAATGAGCAGTTCTTC. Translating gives CASSTLGLAINEQFF.

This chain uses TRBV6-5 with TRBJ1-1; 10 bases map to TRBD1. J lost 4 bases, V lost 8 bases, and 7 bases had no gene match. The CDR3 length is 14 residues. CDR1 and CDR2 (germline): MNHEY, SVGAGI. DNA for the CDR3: TGTGCCAGCTGGACAGGGGGTGGGATCACTGAAGCTTTCTTT. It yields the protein CASWTGGGITEAFF.

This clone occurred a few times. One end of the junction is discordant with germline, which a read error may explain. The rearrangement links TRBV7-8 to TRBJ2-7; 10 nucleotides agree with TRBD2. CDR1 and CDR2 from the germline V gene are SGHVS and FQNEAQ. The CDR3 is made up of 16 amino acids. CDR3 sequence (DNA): TGTGCCAGCAGCTTAGCTAGCGGGAGGTTTTCCTCCGAGCAGTACTTC. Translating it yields CASSLASGRFSSEQYF.

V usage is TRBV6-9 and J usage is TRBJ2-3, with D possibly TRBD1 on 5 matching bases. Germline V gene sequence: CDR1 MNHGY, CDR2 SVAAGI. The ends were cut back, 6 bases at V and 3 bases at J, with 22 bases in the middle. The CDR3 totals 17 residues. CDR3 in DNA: TGTGCCAGCAGGTCTCGTACAGGTCATCTGCGTACAGATACGCAGTATTTT. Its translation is CASRSRTGHLRTDTQYF.

CDR3 sequence (DNA): TGCGCCAGCAGCACTCGCCTGGACAGGGAAAGTCGCTACACCTTC. Protein: CASSTRLDRESRYTF. The chain has TRBV4-1 and TRBJ1-2, with TRBD1 identical over 8 bases. This CDR3 contains 15 residues. V shed 5 bases, J shed 9 bases, and the junction held 14 bases outside the gene matches. The V gene's germline CDR1 is MGHRA and CDR2 YSYEKL.

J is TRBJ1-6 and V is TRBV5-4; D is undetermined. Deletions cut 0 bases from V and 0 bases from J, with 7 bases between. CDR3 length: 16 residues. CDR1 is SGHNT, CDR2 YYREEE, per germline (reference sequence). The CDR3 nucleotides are TGTGCCAGCAGCTTGGCGGGAAGCTCCTATAATTCACCCCTCCACTTT. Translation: CASSLAGSSYNSPLHF.

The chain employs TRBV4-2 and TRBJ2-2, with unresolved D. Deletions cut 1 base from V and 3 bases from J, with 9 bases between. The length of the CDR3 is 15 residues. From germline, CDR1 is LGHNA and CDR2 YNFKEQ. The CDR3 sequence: CASSQAVRDTGELFF. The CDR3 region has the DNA TGTGCCAGCAGCCAAGCAGTCCGGGACACCGGGGAGCTGTTTTTT.

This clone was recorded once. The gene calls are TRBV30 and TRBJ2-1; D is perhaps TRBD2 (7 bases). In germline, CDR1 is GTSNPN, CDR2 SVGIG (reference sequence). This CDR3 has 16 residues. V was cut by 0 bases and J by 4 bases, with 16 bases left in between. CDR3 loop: CAWSVWIGRGYNEQFF. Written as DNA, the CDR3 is TGTGCCTGGAGTGTATGGATTGGGAGGGGGTACAATGAGCAGTTCTTC.

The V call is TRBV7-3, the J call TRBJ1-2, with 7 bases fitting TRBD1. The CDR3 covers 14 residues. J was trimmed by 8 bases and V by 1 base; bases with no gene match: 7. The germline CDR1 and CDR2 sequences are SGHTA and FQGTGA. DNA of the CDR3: TGTGCCAGCAGCTTAAGAGGGACAGCAGCCGGCTACACCTTC. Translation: CASSLRGTAAGYTF.

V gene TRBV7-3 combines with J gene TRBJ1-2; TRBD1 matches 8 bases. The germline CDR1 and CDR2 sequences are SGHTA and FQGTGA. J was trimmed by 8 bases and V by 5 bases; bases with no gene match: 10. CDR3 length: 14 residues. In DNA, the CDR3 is TGTGCCAGCAGCCTTACACATGGACAGGGAGGCTACACCTTC. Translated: CASSLTHGQGGYTF.

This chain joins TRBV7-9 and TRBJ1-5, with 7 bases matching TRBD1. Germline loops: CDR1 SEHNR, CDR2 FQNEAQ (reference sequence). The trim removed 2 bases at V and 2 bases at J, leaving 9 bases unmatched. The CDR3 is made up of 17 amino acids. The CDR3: CASSLYRGVDGNQPQHF. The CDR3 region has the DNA TGTGCCAGCAGCTTATACAGGGGAGTAGACGGCAATCAGCCCCAGCATTTT.

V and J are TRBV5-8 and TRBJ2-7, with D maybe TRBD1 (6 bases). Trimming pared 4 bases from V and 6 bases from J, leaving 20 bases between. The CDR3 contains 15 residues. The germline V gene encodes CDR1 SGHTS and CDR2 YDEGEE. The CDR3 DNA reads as TGTGCCAGCAGCCTGCCCGGGACAAAGGCCTCCGAGCAGTACTTC. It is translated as CASSLPGTKASEQYF. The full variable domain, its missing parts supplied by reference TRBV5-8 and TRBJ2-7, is EAGVTQSPTHLIKTRGQQATLRCSPISGHTSVYWYQQALGLGLQFLLWYDEGEERNRGNFPPRFSGRQFPNYSSELNVNALELEDSALYLCASSLPGTKASEQYFGPGTRLTVT.

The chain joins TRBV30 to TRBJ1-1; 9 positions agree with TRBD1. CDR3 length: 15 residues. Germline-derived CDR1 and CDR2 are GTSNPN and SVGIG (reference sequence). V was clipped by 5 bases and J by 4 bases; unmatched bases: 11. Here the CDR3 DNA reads TGTGCCTGGGGAACAGGGGGCGCGGGGAGCACTGAAGCTTTCTTT. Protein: CAWGTGGAGSTEAFF.

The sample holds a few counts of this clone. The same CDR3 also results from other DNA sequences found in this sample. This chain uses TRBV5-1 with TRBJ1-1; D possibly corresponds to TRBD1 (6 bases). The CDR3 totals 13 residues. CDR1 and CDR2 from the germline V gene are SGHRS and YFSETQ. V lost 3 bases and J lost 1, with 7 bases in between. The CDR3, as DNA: TGCGCCAGCAGCTCACAGGGGAACACTGAAGCTTTCTTT. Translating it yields CASSSQGNTEAFF. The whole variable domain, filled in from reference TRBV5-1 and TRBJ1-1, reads KAGVTQTPRYLIKTRGQQVTLSCSPISGHRSVSWYQQTPGQGLQFLFEYFSETQRNKGNFPGRFSGRQFSNSRSEMNVSTLELGDSALYLCASSSQGNTEAFFGQGTRLTVV.

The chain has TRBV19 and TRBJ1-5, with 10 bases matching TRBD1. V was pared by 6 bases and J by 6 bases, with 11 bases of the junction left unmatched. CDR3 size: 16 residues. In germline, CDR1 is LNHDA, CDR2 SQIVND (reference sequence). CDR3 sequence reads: CASSLIRTGGSQPQHF. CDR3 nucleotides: TGTGCCAGTAGCCTCATTCGGACAGGGGGAAGTCAGCCCCAGCATTTT.

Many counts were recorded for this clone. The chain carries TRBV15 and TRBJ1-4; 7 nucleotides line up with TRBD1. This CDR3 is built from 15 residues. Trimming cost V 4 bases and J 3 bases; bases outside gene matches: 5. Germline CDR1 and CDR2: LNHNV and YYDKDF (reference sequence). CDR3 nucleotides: TGTGCCACCAGCACCGAGGGGGCTTCTAATGAAAAACTGTTTTTT. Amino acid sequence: CATSTEGASNEKLFF.

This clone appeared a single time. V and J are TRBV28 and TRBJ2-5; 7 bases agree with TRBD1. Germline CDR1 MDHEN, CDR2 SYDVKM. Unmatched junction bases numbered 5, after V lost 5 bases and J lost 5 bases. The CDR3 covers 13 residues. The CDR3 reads CASSLGGGETQYF. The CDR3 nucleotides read TGTGCCAGCAGTCTAGGGGGCGGGGAGACCCAGTACTTC.